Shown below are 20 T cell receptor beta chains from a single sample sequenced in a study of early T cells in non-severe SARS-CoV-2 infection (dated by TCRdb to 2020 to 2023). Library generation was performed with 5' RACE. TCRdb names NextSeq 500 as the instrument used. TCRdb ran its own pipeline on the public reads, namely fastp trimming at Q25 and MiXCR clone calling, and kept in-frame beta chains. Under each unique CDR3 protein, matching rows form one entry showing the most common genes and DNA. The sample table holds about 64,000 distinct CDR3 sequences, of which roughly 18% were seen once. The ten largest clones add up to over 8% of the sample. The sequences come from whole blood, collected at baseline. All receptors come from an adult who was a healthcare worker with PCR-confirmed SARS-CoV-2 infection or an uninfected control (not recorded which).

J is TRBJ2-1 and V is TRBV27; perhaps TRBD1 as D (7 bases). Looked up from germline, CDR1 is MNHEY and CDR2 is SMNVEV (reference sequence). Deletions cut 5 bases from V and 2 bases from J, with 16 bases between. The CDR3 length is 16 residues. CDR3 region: CASSLTQGGAYNEQFF. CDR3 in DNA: TGTGCCAGCAGTCTAACCCAGGGGGGCGCCTACAATGAGCAGTTCTTC.

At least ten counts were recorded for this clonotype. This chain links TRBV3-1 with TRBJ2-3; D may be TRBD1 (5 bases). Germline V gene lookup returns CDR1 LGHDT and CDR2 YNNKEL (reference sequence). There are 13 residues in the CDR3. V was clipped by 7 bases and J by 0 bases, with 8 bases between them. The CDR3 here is CASKKGSTDTQYF. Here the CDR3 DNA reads TGTGCCAGCAAAAAGGGGAGCACAGATACGCAGTATTTT.

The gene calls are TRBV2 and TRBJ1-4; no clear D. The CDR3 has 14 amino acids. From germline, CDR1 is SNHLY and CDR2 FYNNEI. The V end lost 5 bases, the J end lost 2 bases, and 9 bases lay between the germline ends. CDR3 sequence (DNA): TGTGCCAGCAGTAAAACGGGGACTAATGAAAAACTGTTTTTT. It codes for CASSKTGTNEKLFF. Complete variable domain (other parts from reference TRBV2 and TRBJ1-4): EPEVTQTPSHQVTQMGQEVILRCVPISNHLYFYWYRQILGQKVEFLVSFYNNEISEKSEIFDDQFSVERPDGSNFTLKIRSTKLEDSAMYFCASSKTGTNEKLFFGSGTQLSVL.

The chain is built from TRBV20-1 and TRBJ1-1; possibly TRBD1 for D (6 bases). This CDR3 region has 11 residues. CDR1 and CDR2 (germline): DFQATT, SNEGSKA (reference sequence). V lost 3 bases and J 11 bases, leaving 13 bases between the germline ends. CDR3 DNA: TGCAGTGCTAGTGTCGGGACATTGGCTTTCTTT. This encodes CSASVGTLAFF.

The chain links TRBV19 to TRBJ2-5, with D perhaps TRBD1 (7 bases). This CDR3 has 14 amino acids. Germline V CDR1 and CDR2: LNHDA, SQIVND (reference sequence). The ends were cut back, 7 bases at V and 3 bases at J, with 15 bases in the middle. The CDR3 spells CASTPGGIKETQYF. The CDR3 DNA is TGTGCCAGTACTCCAGGGGGGATTAAAGAGACCCAGTACTTC.

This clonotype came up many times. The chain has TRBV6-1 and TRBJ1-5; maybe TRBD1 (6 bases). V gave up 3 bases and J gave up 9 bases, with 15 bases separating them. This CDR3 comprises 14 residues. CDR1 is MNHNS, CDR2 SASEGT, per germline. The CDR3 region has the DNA TGTGCCAGCAGTGACGGGACACTCAAGTGGCCCCAGCATTTT. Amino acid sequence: CASSDGTLKWPQHF.

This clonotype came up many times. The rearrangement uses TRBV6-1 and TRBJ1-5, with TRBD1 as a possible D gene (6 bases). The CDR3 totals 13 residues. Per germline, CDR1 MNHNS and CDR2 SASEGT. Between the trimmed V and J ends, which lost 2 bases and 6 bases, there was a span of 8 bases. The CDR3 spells CASSEWGAQPQHF. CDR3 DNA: TGTGCCAGCAGTGAATGGGGGGCTCAGCCCCAGCATTTT.

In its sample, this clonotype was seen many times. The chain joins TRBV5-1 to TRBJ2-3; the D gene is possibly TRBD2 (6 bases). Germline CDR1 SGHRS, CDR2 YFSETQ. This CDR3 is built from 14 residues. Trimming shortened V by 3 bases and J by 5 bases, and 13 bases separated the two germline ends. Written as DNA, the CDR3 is TGCGCCAGCAGCTCCGGGGGAGTGGGAGATACGCAGTATTTT. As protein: CASSSGGVGDTQYF. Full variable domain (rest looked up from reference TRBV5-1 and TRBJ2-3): KAGVTQTPRYLIKTRGQQVTLSCSPISGHRSVSWYQQTPGQGLQFLFEYFSETQRNKGNFPGRFSGRQFSNSRSEMNVSTLELGDSALYLCASSSGGVGDTQYFGPGTRLTVL.

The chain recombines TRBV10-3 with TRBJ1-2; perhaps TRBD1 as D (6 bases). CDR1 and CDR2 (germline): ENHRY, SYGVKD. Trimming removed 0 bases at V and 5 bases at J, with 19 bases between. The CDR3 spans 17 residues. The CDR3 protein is CAISESIAGAAYYGYTF. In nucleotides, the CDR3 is TGTGCCATCAGTGAGTCGATCGCGGGGGCGGCGTATTATGGCTACACCTTC.

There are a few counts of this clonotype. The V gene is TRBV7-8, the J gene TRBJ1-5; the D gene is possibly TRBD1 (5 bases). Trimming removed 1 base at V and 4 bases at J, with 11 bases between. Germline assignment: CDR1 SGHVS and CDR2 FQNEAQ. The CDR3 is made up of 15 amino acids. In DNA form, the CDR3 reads TGTGCCAGCAGCTTAGGGGCAGGGCAGAATCAGCCCCAGCATTTT. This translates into CASSLGAGQNQPQHF.

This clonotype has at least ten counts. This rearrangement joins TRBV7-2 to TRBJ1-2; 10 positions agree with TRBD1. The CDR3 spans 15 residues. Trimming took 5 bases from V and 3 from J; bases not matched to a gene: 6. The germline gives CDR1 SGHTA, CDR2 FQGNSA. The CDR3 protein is CASSMGQGKYYGYTF. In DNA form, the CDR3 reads TGTGCCAGCAGCATGGGACAGGGGAAATACTATGGCTACACCTTC.

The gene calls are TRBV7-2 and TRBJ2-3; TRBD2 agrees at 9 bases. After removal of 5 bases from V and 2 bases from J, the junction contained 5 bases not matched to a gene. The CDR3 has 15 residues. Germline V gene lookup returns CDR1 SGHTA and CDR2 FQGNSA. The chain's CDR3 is CASSRAGGDTDTQYF. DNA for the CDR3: TGTGCCAGCAGCCGAGCGGGGGGCGACACAGATACGCAGTATTTT.

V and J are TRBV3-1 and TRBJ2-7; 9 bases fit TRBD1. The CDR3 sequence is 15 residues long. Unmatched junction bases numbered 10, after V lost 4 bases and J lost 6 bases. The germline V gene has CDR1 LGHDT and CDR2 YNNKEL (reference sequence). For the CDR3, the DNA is TGTGCCAGCAGCCCCAGAGGGACAGGGTTTGGCGAGCAGTACTTC. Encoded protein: CASSPRGTGFGEQYF.

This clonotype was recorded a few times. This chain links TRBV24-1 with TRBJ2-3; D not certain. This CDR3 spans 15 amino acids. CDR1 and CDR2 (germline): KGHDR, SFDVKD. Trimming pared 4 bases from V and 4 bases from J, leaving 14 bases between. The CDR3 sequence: CATSDPGPNADTQYF. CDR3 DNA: TGTGCCACCAGTGACCCGGGCCCGAACGCAGATACGCAGTATTTT.

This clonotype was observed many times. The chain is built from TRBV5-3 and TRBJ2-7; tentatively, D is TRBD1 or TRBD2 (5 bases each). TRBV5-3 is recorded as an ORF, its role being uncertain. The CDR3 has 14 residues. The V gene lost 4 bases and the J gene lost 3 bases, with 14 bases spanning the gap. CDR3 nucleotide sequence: TGTGCCAGAAGCAGCGGCCGGGACCTCTACGAGCAGTACTTC. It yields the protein CARSSGRDLYEQYF.

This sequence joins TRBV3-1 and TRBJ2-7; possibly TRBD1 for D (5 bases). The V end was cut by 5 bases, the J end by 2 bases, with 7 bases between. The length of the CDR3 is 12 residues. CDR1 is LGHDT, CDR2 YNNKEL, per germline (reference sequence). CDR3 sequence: CASSKDTYEQYF. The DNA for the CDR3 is TGTGCCAGCAGCAAGGACACCTACGAGCAGTACTTC.

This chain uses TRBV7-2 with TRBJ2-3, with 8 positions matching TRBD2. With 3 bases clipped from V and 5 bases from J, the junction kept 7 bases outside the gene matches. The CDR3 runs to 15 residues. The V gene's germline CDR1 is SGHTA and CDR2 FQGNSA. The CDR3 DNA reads TGTGCCAGCAGCTTTCGAAGCGGGGGTGTAGATACGCAGTATTTT. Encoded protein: CASSFRSGGVDTQYF.

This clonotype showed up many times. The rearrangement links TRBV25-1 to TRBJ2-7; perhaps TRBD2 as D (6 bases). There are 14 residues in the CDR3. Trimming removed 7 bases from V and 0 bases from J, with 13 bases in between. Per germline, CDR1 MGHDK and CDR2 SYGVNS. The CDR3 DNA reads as TGTGCCAGCACCGGGGACTCAAACTCCTACGAGCAGTACTTC. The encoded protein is CASTGDSNSYEQYF.

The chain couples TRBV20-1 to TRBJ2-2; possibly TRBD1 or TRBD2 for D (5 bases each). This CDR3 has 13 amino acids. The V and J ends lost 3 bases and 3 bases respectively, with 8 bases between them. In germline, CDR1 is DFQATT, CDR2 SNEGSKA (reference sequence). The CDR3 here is CSARRGDTGELFF. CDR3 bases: TGCAGTGCTAGGAGGGGAGACACCGGGGAGCTGTTTTTT.

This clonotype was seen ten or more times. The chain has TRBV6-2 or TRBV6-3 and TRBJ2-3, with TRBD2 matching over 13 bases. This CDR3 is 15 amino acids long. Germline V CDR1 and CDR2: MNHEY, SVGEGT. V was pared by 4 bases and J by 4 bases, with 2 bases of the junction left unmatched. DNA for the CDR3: TGTGCCAGCAGTTGGACTAGCGGGAGCCCAGATACGCAGTATTTT. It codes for CASSWTSGSPDTQYF.